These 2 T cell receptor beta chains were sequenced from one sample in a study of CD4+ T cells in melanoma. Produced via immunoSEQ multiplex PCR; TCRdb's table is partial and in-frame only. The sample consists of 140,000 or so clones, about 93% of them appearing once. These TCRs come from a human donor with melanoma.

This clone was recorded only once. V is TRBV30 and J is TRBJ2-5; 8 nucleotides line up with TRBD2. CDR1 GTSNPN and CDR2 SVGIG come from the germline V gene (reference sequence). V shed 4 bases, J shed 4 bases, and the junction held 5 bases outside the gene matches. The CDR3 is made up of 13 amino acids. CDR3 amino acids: CAWILAGGETQYF. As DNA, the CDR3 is TGTGCCTGGATATTGGCGGGAGGAGAGACCCAGTACTTC.

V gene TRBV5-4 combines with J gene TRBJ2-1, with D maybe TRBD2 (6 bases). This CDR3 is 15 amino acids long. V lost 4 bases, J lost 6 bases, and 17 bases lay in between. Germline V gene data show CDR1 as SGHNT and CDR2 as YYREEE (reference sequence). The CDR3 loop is CASSPQRAALNEQFF. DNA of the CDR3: TGTGCCAGCAGCCCGCAGCGGGCGGCCCTCAATGAGCAGTTCTTC. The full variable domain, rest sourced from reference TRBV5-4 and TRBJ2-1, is ETGVTQSPTHLIKTRGQQVTLRCSSQSGHNTVSWYQQALGQGPQFIFQYYREEENGRGNFPPRFSGLQFPNYSSELNVNALELDDSALYLCASSPQRAALNEQFFGPGTRLTVL.